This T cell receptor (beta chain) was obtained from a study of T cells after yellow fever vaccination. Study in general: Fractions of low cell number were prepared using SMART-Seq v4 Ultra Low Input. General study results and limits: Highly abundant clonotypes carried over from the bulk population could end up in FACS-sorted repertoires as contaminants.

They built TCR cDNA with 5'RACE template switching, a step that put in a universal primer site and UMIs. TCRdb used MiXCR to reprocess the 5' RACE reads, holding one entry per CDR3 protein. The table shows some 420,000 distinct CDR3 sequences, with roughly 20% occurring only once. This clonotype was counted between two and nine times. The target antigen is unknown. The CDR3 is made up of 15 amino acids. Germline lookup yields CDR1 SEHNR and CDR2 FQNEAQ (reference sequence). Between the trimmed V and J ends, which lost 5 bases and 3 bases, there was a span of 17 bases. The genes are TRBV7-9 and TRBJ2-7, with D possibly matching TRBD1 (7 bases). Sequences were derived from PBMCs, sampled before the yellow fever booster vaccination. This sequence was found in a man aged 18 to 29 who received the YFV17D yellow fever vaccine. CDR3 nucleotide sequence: TGTGCCAGCAGCGGACAGGATGGGACTCGCTACGAGCAGTACTTC. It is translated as CASSGQDGTRYEQYF.